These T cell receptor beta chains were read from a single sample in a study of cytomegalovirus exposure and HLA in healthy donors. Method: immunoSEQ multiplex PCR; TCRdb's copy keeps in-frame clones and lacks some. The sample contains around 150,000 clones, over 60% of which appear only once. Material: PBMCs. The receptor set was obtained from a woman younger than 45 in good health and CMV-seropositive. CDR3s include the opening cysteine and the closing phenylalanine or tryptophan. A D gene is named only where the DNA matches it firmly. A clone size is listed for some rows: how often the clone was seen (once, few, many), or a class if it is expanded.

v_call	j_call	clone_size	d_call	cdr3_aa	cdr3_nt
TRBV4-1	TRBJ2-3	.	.	CASSPTVHTQYF	TGCGCCAGCAGCCCAACTGTGCATACGCAGTATTTT
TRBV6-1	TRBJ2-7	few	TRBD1	CASRDTGDEQYF	TGTGCCAGCAGAGATACAGGGGACGAGCAGTACTTC
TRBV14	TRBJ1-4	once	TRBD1	CASSLGTAEKLFF	TGTGCCAGCAGCCTGGGGACAGCTGAAAAACTGTTTTTT
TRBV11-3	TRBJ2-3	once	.	CASSLAGQGSDTQYF	TGTGCCAGCAGCTTAGCCGGCCAGGGATCGGATACGCAGTATTTT
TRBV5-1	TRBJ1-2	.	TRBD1	CASSLMVGQAYGYTF	TGCGCCAGCAGCTTGATGGTCGGACAGGCCTATGGCTACACCTTC
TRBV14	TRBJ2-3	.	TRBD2	CASSPGLAFSYF	TGTGCCAGCAGCCCGGGACTAGCGTTCTCGTATTTT
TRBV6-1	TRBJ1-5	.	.	CASRWRMGQPQHF	TGTGCCAGCAGATGGAGGATGGGCCAGCCCCAGCATTTT
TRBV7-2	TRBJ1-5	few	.	CASSFSVQPQHF	TGTGCCAGCAGCTTTTCAGTTCAGCCCCAGCATTTT
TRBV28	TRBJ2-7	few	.	CASSSPFYEQYF	TGTGCCAGCAGTTCCCCGTTCTACGAGCAGTACTTC
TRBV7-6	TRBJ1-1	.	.	CASSLQNGRDMNTEAFF	TGTGCCAGCAGCCTTCAGAACGGCCGAGACATGAACACTGAAGCTTTCTTT
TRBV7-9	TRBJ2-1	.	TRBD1	CASSPRDSPWDEQFF	TGTGCCAGCAGCCCTCGGGACAGTCCCTGGGATGAGCAGTTCTTC
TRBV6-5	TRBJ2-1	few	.	CASSLSSYNEQFF	TGTGCCAGCAGTTTATCCTCCTACAATGAGCAGTTCTTC
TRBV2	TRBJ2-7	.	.	CASSELTGGAFYEQYF	TGTGCCAGCAGTGAGTTAACAGGAGGGGCCTTCTACGAGCAGTACTTC
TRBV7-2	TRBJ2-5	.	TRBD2	CASSLGASGGQETQYF	TGTGCCAGCAGCTTAGGGGCTAGCGGGGGACAAGAGACCCAGTACTTC
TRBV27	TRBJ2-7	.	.	CASSLYSGSYEQYF	TGTGCCAGCAGTTTATATTCAGGCTCCTACGAGCAGTACTTC
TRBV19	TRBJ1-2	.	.	CASSKRGGYTF	TGTGCCAGTAGTAAGCGAGGAGGCTACACCTTC
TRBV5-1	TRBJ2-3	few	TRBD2	CASSLVGPSGTQRPTQYF	TGCGCCAGCAGCTTGGTAGGGCCTAGCGGGACTCAACGGCCTACGCAGTATTTT
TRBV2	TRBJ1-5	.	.	CASSTDVEAPYSNQPQHF	TGTGCCAGCAGTACCGATGTGGAGGCTCCTTATAGCAATCAGCCCCAGCATTTT
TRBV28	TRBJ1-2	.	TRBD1	CATEKGDRGLSYGYTF	TGTGCCACCGAAAAGGGGGACAGGGGGCTCAGCTATGGCTACACCTTC
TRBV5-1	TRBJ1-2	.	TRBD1	CASSLDRVGYGYTF	TGCGCCAGCAGTTTGGACAGGGTAGGGTATGGCTACACCTTC
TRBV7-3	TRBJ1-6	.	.	CASSFIRYASSYNSPLHF	TGTGCCAGCAGCTTTATCCGTTACGCGAGCTCCTATAATTCACCCCTCCACTTT
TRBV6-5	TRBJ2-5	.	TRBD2	CASSYGLAGTQYF	TGTGCCAGCAGCTACGGACTAGCGGGGACCCAGTACTTC
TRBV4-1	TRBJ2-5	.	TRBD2	CASSEIAGTTRYAQYF	TGCGCCAGCAGCGAAATAGCCGGGACTACGAGGTACGCCCAGTACTTC
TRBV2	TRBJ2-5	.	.	CASTGGGGGGPRPYF	TGTGCCAGCACAGGGGGTGGTGGCGGGGGGCCCCGCCCGTACTTC
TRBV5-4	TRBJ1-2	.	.	CASSFKELGGRAYGYTF	TGTGCCAGCAGCTTTAAGGAGTTAGGAGGGCGGGCCTATGGCTACACCTTC
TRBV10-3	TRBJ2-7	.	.	CAIRTADDPYEQYF	TGTGCCATCAGGACAGCCGATGATCCCTACGAGCAGTACTTC
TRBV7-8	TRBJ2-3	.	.	CASSFPGQPTPDTQYF	TGTGCCAGCAGTTTCCCCGGACAGCCAACCCCGGATACGCAGTATTTT
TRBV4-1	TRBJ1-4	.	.	CASSQGLNEKLFF	TGCGCCAGCAGCCAAGGACTAAATGAAAAACTGTTTTTT
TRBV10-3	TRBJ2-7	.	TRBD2	CAIKTGTSGTDEQYF	TGTGCCATCAAAACCGGGACTAGCGGGACCGACGAGCAGTACTTC
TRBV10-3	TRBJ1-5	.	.	CATHPGDRQPDQPQHF	TGTGCCACACACCCAGGGGATCGGCAGCCCGATCAGCCCCAGCATTTT
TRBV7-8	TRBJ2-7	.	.	CASRPQTDWREQYF	TGTGCCAGCAGACCTCAGACCGACTGGCGCGAGCAGTACTTC
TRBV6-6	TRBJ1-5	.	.	CASSLDRNQPQHF	TGTGCCAGCAGCCTCGACAGGAATCAGCCCCAGCATTTT
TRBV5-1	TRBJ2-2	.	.	CASRGAGTGELFF	TGCGCCAGCAGAGGAGCGGGCACCGGGGAGCTGTTTTTT
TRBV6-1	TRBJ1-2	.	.	CASSEQFFTDYGYTF	TGTGCCAGCAGTGAACAATTTTTTACAGACTATGGCTACACCTTC
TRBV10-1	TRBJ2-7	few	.	CASSGPGLEQYF	TGCGCCAGCAGTGGTCCGGGGTTGGAGCAGTACTTC
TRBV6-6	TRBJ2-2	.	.	CASSDRDLIAGELFF	TGTGCCAGCAGCGACAGGGACTTAATTGCCGGGGAGCTGTTTTTT
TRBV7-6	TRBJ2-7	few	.	CASSFGRGREQYF	TGTGCCAGCAGCTTTGGCAGGGGGAGGGAGCAGTACTTC
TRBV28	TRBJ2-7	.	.	CASSSTDFDLYEQYF	TGTGCCAGCAGTTCGACAGATTTCGATTTATACGAGCAGTACTTC